This T cell receptor beta chain originates from a study of control samples from healthy donors and cancer patients. Data came from immunoSEQ multiplex PCR; TCRdb stores just in-frame clones and leaves some out. There are approximately 70,000 clones in the sample; just over 90% occur only once, and roughly 1.2% lies in the top ten. The CDR3 runs 14 residues. Germline CDR1 SGHRS, CDR2 YFSETQ. V was pared by 0 bases and J by 2 bases, with 6 bases between. Sequencing was done on a sample of PBMCs. This TCR derives from a woman between 50 and 59 years old with colorectal cancer. The V gene is TRBV5-1, the J gene TRBJ1-3, with a tentative D call TRBD1 (5 bases). In nucleotides, the CDR3 is TGCGCCAGCAGCTTGGTGGGGGCTGGAAACACCATATATTTT. It encodes CASSLVGAGNTIYF.